Listed below are T cell receptor beta chains from one sample, sequenced in a study of regulatory T cells in long-lasting Graves disease. Each CDR3 protein is one row after TCRdb ran MiXCR on the multiplex PCR reads. This sample has about 430,000 distinct CDR3 sequences; 20% to 25% occur once, and the top ten carry roughly an eighth. Sample: peripheral blood mononuclear cells (PBMCs), taken when the disease was refractory, from a patient treated with antithyroid drugs. The receptor source for this set is a female donor with Graves disease. CDR3s include the opening cysteine and the closing phenylalanine or tryptophan. The D gene is left open where the match is weak. The size of a clone is reported for some rows only, either as once, few or many, or as a class for expanded clones.

d_gene	j_gene	v_gene	abundance	CDR3aa	CDR3nt
TRBD1	TRBJ1-5	TRBV2	many	CASNSDRVNQPQHF	TGTGCCAGCAACTCGGACAGGGTAAATCAGCCCCAGCATTTT
TRBD2	TRBJ2-1	TRBV28	few	CASTQVGLAAMGNEQFF	TGTGCCAGCACCCAAGTAGGACTAGCGGCTATGGGCAATGAGCAGTTCTTC
-	TRBJ2-7	TRBV5-5	many	CASSPGHLLREQYF	TGTGCCAGCAGCCCAGGACACCTCTTGAGAGAGCAGTACTTC
-	TRBJ2-7	TRBV28	many	CASRTAGYEQYF	TGTGCCAGCCGGACGGCTGGCTACGAGCAGTACTTC
-	TRBJ1-5	TRBV29-1	few	CSVVGYRIGVQPQHF	TGCAGCGTTGTCGGGTACAGGATTGGGGTTCAGCCCCAGCATTTT
-	TRBJ2-1	TRBV15	-	CATSGGAWNEQFF	TGTGCCACCAGTGGTGGGGCCTGGAATGAGCAGTTCTTC
-	TRBJ1-1	TRBV27	few	CASSLGSMGTEAFF	TGTGCCAGCAGTTTGGGCTCGATGGGCACTGAAGCTTTCTTT
-	TRBJ1-1	TRBV6-1	many	CASRTENTEAFF	TGTGCCAGCAGAACAGAGAACACTGAAGCTTTCTTT
-	TRBJ2-2	TRBV9	-	CASSVDGSDGGELFF	TGTGCCAGCAGCGTAGACGGGAGTGATGGCGGGGAGCTGTTTTTT
-	TRBJ1-3	TRBV7-9	few	CASSSRTAGNTIYF	TGTGCCAGCAGCTCGAGGACAGCTGGAAACACCATATATTTT
TRBD1	TRBJ1-1	TRBV6-6	-	CASSYSGTGTGGQNTEAFF	TGTGCCAGCAGTTACTCGGGTACCGGGACAGGGGGCCAGAACACTGAAGCTTTCTTT
-	TRBJ2-7	TRBV18	few	CASSPSGAGILYEQYF	TGTGCCAGCTCACCATCGGGGGCAGGGATTCTCTACGAGCAGTACTTC
-	TRBJ1-1	TRBV12-3/TRBV12-4	many	CASRPRGSTEAFF	TGTGCCAGCAGACCAAGGGGGAGCACTGAAGCTTTCTTT
TRBD1	TRBJ2-5	TRBV11-2	once	CASSYGTGVSRGQETQYF	TGTGCCAGCAGCTACGGGACAGGGGTTTCGAGGGGTCAAGAGACCCAGTACTTC
TRBD2	TRBJ2-7	TRBV20-1	-	CSASPEGGPSYEQYF	TGCAGTGCTAGTCCAGAGGGAGGGCCTTCCTACGAGCAGTACTTC
-	TRBJ2-1	TRBV7-7	-	CASSLEGGGKHNEQFF	TGTGCCAGCAGCTTAGAAGGGGGCGGGAAACACAATGAGCAGTTCTTC